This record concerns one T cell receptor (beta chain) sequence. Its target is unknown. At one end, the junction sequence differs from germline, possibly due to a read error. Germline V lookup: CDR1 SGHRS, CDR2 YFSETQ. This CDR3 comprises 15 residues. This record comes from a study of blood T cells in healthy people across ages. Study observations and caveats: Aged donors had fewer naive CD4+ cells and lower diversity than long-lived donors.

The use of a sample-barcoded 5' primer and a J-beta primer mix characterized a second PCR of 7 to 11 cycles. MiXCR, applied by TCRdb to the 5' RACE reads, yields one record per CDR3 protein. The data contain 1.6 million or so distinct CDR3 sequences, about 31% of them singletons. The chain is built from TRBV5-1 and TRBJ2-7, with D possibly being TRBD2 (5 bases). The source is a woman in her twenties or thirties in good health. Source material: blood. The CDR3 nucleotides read TGCGCCGGCAGCTTGAAGCCTAGCCGATTCTACGAGCAGTACTTC. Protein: CAGSLKPSRFYEQYF.